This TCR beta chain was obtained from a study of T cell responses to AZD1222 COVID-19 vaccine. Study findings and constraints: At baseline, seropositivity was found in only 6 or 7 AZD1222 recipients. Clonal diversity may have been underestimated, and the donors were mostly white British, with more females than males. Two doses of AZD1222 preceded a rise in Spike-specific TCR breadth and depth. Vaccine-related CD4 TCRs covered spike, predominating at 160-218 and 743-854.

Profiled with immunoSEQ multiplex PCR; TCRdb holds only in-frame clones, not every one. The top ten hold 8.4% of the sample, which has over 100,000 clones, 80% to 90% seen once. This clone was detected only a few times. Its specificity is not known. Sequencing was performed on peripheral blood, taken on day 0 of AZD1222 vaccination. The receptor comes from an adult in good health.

CDR3 residues: CASSELGTLSNQPQHF. The CDR3 coding sequence is TGTGCCAGCAGTGAACTCGGCACACTTAGCAATCAGCCCCAGCATTTT. This chain links TRBV2 with TRBJ1-5; D unclear. The CDR3 loop spans 16 amino acids. Deletions cut 2 bases from V and 0 bases from J, with 11 bases between. The germline gives CDR1 SNHLY, CDR2 FYNNEI.